The 25 T cell receptor beta chains reported below all come from one sample, sequenced in a study of PD-1 blockade in classical Hodgkin lymphoma. The repertoire was sequenced with immunoSEQ multiplex PCR; TCRdb's copy has only in-frame clones and lacks some. The profile shows about 24,000 clones, approximately 80% of them singletons. Relapse was seen in all patients after autologous stem cell transplantation, and brentuximab vedotin exposure was variable. Sample: peripheral blood mononuclear cells (PBMCs), taken at baseline. The receptors were gathered from a human donor with classical Hodgkin lymphoma.

The chain links TRBV7-2 to TRBJ1-4; perhaps TRBD1 as D (6 bases). With 1 base removed from V and 10 bases from J, the gap between germline ends came to 7 bases. Germline assignment: CDR1 SGHTA and CDR2 FQGNSA. The CDR3 is made up of 12 amino acids. This chain's CDR3 is CASSLEGGKLFF. The CDR3 coding sequence is TGTGCCAGCAGCTTAGAGGGGGGAAAACTGTTTTTT. The full variable domain, rest sourced from reference TRBV7-2 and TRBJ1-4, is GAGVSQSPSNKVTEKGKDVELRCDPISGHTALYWYRQSLGQGLEFLIYFQGNSAPDKSGLPSDRFSAERTGGSVSTLTIQRTQQEDSAVYLCASSLEGGKLFFGSGTQLSVL.

The gene calls are TRBV10-3 and TRBJ1-3; D possibly corresponds to TRBD1 (6 bases). The germline V and J ends were trimmed by 4 bases and 2 bases, with 15 bases remaining between them. The CDR3 runs to 16 residues. Germline values: CDR1 ENHRY, CDR2 SYGVKD. The CDR3 nucleotides are TGTGCCATCAGTGGTCCAGGGGCCAGTCCTGGAAACACCATATATTTT. This codes for CAISGPGASPGNTIYF.

The chain is built from TRBV28 and TRBJ2-3; 12 positions agree with TRBD1. Germline trimming cut 6 bases from V and 2 bases from J; bases unmatched to any gene: 9. Per the germline V gene, CDR1 is MDHEN and CDR2 is SYDVKM. The length of the CDR3 is 17 residues. CDR3 sequence (DNA): TGTGCCAGCAGCCCCTGGGGGACAGGGGGCGTCACAGATACGCAGTATTTT. Translating it yields CASSPWGTGGVTDTQYF.

This chain links TRBV7-2 with TRBJ1-2; the match to TRBD1 covers 9 bases. Per the germline V gene, CDR1 is SGHTA and CDR2 is FQGNSA. V was clipped by 5 bases and J by 5 bases; unmatched bases: 21. CDR3 size: 19 residues. For the CDR3, the DNA is TGTGCCAGCAGCAGCTGGTCCCCGCAAGGGACAGGGCGCGAATATGGCTACACCTTC. Protein: CASSSWSPQGTGREYGYTF.

The chain is built from TRBV5-4 and TRBJ2-7, with TRBD1 identical over 9 bases. The CDR3 runs to 15 residues. V dropped 4 bases and J dropped 0; count of bases not matched to a gene: 5. Germline lookup yields CDR1 SGHNT and CDR2 YYREEE (reference sequence). The CDR3 sequence: CASSPGQGFSYEQYF. DNA for the CDR3: TGTGCCAGCAGCCCGGGACAGGGTTTCTCCTACGAGCAGTACTTC.

The sample holds one count of this clone. This chain links TRBV5-5 with TRBJ1-5; D is ambiguous. The germline V gene encodes CDR1 SGHKS and CDR2 YYEKEE (reference sequence). V shed 0 bases and J shed 4 bases, with 8 bases lying between them. The CDR3 runs to 14 residues. CDR3 region: CASSLVPGNQPQHF. The DNA of the CDR3 is TGTGCCAGCAGCTTGGTACCAGGAAATCAGCCCCAGCATTTT.

The chain is built from TRBV7-2 and TRBJ2-1; the D gene is possibly TRBD1 (5 bases). V lost 2 bases and J lost 8, with 16 bases in between. The CDR3 is made up of 15 amino acids. Germline CDR1 is SGHTA and CDR2 is FQGNSA. Here the CDR3 reads CASSLPRQMNDEQFF. The CDR3 region has the DNA TGTGCCAGCAGCTTACCACGACAGATGAACGATGAGCAGTTCTTC. Based on the CDR3 plus reference TRBV7-2 and TRBJ2-1, the full variable domain is GAGVSQSPSNKVTEKGKDVELRCDPISGHTALYWYRQSLGQGLEFLIYFQGNSAPDKSGLPSDRFSAERTGGSVSTLTIQRTQQEDSAVYLCASSLPRQMNDEQFFGPGTRLTVL.

This chain links TRBV13 with TRBJ1-6; D ambiguous. CDR1 PRHDT and CDR2 FYEKMQ come from the germline V gene (reference sequence). Trimming removed 0 bases from V and 7 bases from J, with 4 bases in between. The CDR3 is 13 residues long. The chain's CDR3 is CASSLGANSPLHF. CDR3 sequence (DNA): TGTGCCAGCAGCTTAGGTGCAAATTCACCCCTCCACTTT. Looking up the rest from reference TRBV13 and TRBJ1-6 gives the full variable domain: AAGVIQSPRHLIKEKRETATLKCYPIPRHDTVYWYQQGPGQDPQFLISFYEKMQSDKGSIPDRFSAQQFSDYHSELNMSSLELGDSALYFCASSLGANSPLHFGNGTRLTVT.

The CDR3 DNA reads TGTGCCAGCAGCCTCGGGCGGGGGCAAGCTTTCTTT. Translation: CASSLGRGQAFF. V and J are TRBV6-6 and TRBJ1-1, with TRBD1 as a possible D gene (6 bases). From germline, CDR1 is MNHNY and CDR2 SVGAGI (reference sequence). Trimming shortened V by 6 bases and J by 9 bases, and 14 bases separated the two germline ends. CDR3 length equals 12 residues.

J is TRBJ1-4 and V is TRBV5-1; D unresolved. This CDR3 contains 14 residues. Germline V gene data show CDR1 as SGHRS and CDR2 as YFSETQ. V was cut by 4 bases and J by 3 bases, with 10 bases left in between. CDR3 nucleotide sequence: TGCGCCAGCAGCCCCTCCCAGCCTAATGAAAAACTGTTTTTT. It is translated as CASSPSQPNEKLFF. The entire variable domain, with the rest obtained from reference TRBV5-1 and TRBJ1-4, is as follows: KAGVTQTPRYLIKTRGQQVTLSCSPISGHRSVSWYQQTPGQGLQFLFEYFSETQRNKGNFPGRFSGRQFSNSRSEMNVSTLELGDSALYLCASSPSQPNEKLFFGSGTQLSVL.

This chain connects TRBV7-2 to TRBJ2-5; no reliable D call. Per the germline V gene, CDR1 is SGHTA and CDR2 is FQGNSA. CDR3 length: 13 residues. The ends were cut back, 5 bases at V and 4 bases at J, with 11 bases in the middle. The CDR3 DNA sequence: TGTGCCAGCAGCCCGGACGTCCGAGAGACCCAGTACTTC. It is translated as CASSPDVRETQYF.

The chain has TRBV5-6 and TRBJ2-3; 9 positions match TRBD1. Germline trimming cut 2 bases from V and 1 base from J; bases unmatched to any gene: 2. In germline, CDR1 is SGHDT, CDR2 YYEEEE. This CDR3 is built from 15 residues. The CDR3 loop reads CASSFRTGGTDTQYF. CDR3 in DNA: TGTGCCAGCAGCTTCAGGACAGGGGGCACAGATACGCAGTATTTT.

The CDR3 DNA sequence: TGTGCCAGCGGGACAGGGAGCTACAATGAGCAGTTCTTC. Translation gives CASGTGSYNEQFF. This chain uses TRBV6-7 with TRBJ2-1; TRBD1 agrees at 9 bases. TRBV6-7 is identified as an open reading frame with a role that is uncertain. The CDR3 extends over 13 amino acids. Losses at the gene ends were 8 bases for V and 3 bases for J; bases not matched to a gene: 2.

J is TRBJ2-7 and V is TRBV30, with D perhaps TRBD1 (5 bases). Germline loops: CDR1 GTSNPN, CDR2 SVGIG (reference sequence). CDR3 size: 13 residues. Trimming took off 4 bases at V and 0 bases at J, with 10 bases between the two ends. The DNA of the CDR3 is TGTGCCTGGACCGCGGACAACTCCTACGAGCAGTACTTC. This gives the protein CAWTADNSYEQYF.

The rearrangement uses TRBV15 and TRBJ1-4; D is perhaps TRBD1 (5 bases). This CDR3 has 15 amino acids. CDR1 LNHNV and CDR2 YYDKDF come from the germline V gene (reference sequence). V was cut by 4 bases and J by 2 bases, with 11 bases left in between. The CDR3 loop reads CATSKGLGTNEKLFF. The CDR3 region has the DNA TGTGCCACCAGCAAGGGGCTCGGGACTAATGAAAAACTGTTTTTT.

The chain employs TRBV13 and TRBJ2-3, with TRBD2 matching 8 bases. Trimming took 5 bases from V and 2 from J; bases not matched to a gene: 6. The germline CDR1 and CDR2 sequences are PRHDT and FYEKMQ (reference sequence). The CDR3 has 15 residues. CDR3 sequence: CASSPGGGSTDTQYF. The CDR3, as DNA: TGTGCCAGCAGCCCCGGGGGGGGATCCACAGATACGCAGTATTTT. The whole variable domain, remainder taken from reference TRBV13 and TRBJ2-3, is AAGVIQSPRHLIKEKRETATLKCYPIPRHDTVYWYQQGPGQDPQFLISFYEKMQSDKGSIPDRFSAQQFSDYHSELNMSSLELGDSALYFCASSPGGGSTDTQYFGPGTRLTVL.

This clone was seen a single time. V usage is TRBV5-1 and J usage is TRBJ1-2; D not resolved. Germline V lookup: CDR1 SGHRS, CDR2 YFSETQ. The V and J ends lost 0 bases and 4 bases respectively, with 4 bases between them. The CDR3 is made up of 12 amino acids. For the CDR3, the DNA is TGCGCCAGCAGCTTGGCCTCCTATGGCTACACCTTC. This sequence encodes CASSLASYGYTF.

V is TRBV4-3 and J is TRBJ1-4, with D maybe TRBD1 (5 bases). Germline V gives CDR1 LGHNA, CDR2 YSLEER. This CDR3 comprises 17 residues. Trimming removed 4 bases at V and 0 bases at J, with 15 bases between. The chain's CDR3 is CASSPPGHGATNEKLFF. DNA of the CDR3: TGCGCCAGCAGCCCACCCGGACACGGTGCAACTAATGAAAAACTGTTTTTT.

The chain carries TRBV15 and TRBJ1-3; weak D call: TRBD1 (5 bases). The V gene's germline CDR1 is LNHNV and CDR2 YYDKDF (reference sequence). V was cut by 5 bases and J by 8 bases, with 19 bases left in between. The CDR3 is 15 amino acids. This CDR3 reads CATSPKVGGGHTIYF. CDR3 sequence (DNA): TGTGCCACCAGCCCAAAGGTGGGCGGGGGTCACACCATATATTTT.

The CDR3 DNA follows: TGTGCCAGCAGCGTAACTAGCGGGGGCAACAATGAGCAGTTCTTC. Translating it yields CASSVTSGGNNEQFF. The genes are TRBV7-8 and TRBJ2-1; 11 bases fit TRBD2. V shed 5 bases, J shed 5 bases, and the junction held 5 bases outside the gene matches. Germline CDR1 is SGHVS and CDR2 is FQNEAQ. This CDR3 is built from 15 residues.

The rearrangement joins TRBV7-2 to TRBJ1-2, with a possible D match to TRBD1 (5 bases). V shed 2 bases and J shed 1 base, with 14 bases lying between them. This CDR3 has 16 amino acids. Germline assignment: CDR1 SGHTA and CDR2 FQGNSA. CDR3 coding DNA: TGTGCCAGCAGCTTATCTTCAGGGTATTATAACTATGGCTACACCTTC. As protein: CASSLSSGYYNYGYTF.

The chain is built from TRBV6-1 and TRBJ1-6, with D maybe TRBD1 (6 bases). This CDR3 region has 15 residues. Germline CDR1 reads MNHNS; CDR2 reads SASEGT. Between the trimmed V and J ends, which lost 3 bases and 7 bases, there was a span of 13 bases. CDR3 DNA sequence: TGTGCCAGCAGTGATAAGTGGGGGGGCAATTCACCCCTCCACTTT. Translation: CASSDKWGGNSPLHF.

The chain has TRBV7-2 and TRBJ2-2, with D maybe TRBD2 (5 bases). Germline V gene sequence: CDR1 SGHTA, CDR2 FQGNSA. The ends were cut back, 5 bases at V and 8 bases at J, with 15 bases in the middle. This CDR3 comprises 14 residues. CDR3 in DNA: TGTGCCAGCAGCCCCCGACTCCCGGGAGGGGAGCTGTTTTTT. It encodes CASSPRLPGGELFF.

This sequence joins TRBV5-4 and TRBJ2-3, with TRBD2 matching over 11 bases. This CDR3 comprises 16 residues. V lost 4 bases, J lost 2 bases, and 6 bases stayed unmatched. CDR1 and CDR2 from the germline V gene are SGHNT and YYREEE (reference sequence). CDR3 nucleotide sequence: TGTGCCAGCAGCCTCCCTAGCGGGGGGACCACAGATACGCAGTATTTT. Amino acids: CASSLPSGGTTDTQYF.

The chain employs TRBV10-3 and TRBJ1-1; D possibly corresponds to TRBD1 (5 bases). V lost 10 bases, J lost 1 base, and 13 bases lay in between. CDR1 is ENHRY, CDR2 SYGVKD, per germline. The CDR3 length is 13 residues. CDR3: CATHGHANTEAFF. CDR3 sequence (DNA): TGTGCCACCCATGGACACGCGAACACTGAAGCTTTCTTT.